This entry lists 27 T cell receptor beta chains sequenced from one sample in a study of Graves' ophthalmopathy and Graves' hyperthyroidism. CDR3 regions of TCR beta were amplified from RNA transcripts. The first-round RT-PCR employed HTBI primers together with the Qiagen OneStep RT-PCR kit. A multiplex PCR was then performed as the second round. TCRdb re-called the multiplex PCR reads with MiXCR, one entry per CDR3 protein. This table has around 1.1 million distinct CDR3 sequences, 36% appearing once. Sequencing was done on a sample of peripheral blood or thyroid tissue (not recorded which). These TCRs come from an adult man with Graves' hyperthyroidism.

The gene calls are TRBV29-1 and TRBJ2-7; the match to TRBD1 covers 11 bases. Per the germline V gene, CDR1 is SQVTM and CDR2 is ANQGSEA. The V gene end was trimmed by 4 bases and the J gene end by 0 bases; junction bases not matched to a gene: 14. CDR3 size: 18 residues. CDR3 nucleotides: TGCAGCGTTGGGACAGGGGGCCTGAACACTGAGAGCTCCTACGAGCAGTACTTC. Protein sequence: CSVGTGGLNTESSYEQYF.

The chain combines TRBV13 with TRBJ1-4, with D tentatively TRBD1 (6 bases). Germline CDR1 and CDR2: PRHDT and FYEKMQ (reference sequence). This CDR3 has 14 amino acids. With 5 bases removed from V and 7 bases from J, the gap between germline ends came to 14 bases. The CDR3 protein is CASSPRGQGEKLFF. In nucleotides, the CDR3 is TGTGCCAGCAGCCCCCGGGGGCAGGGTGAAAAACTGTTTTTT.

The V call is TRBV9, the J call TRBJ2-7; D is possibly TRBD1 or TRBD2 (5 bases each). V dropped 0 bases and J dropped 1 base, with 11 bases sitting between them. CDR1 is SGDLS and CDR2 is YYNGEE in the germline V gene. There are 15 residues in the CDR3. DNA for the CDR3: TGTGCCAGCAGCGTAGACGGGGACGTATCCTACGAGCAGTACTTC. It translates to CASSVDGDVSYEQYF.

The chain employs TRBV10-3 and TRBJ1-1, with D perhaps TRBD1 (6 bases). V lost 5 bases to trimming and J lost 11 bases, with 9 bases between them. This CDR3 spans 10 amino acids. CDR1 and CDR2 (germline): ENHRY, SYGVKD. CDR3 DNA: TGTGCCATCAGTACAGGGTTCGCTTTCTTT. Translated, it gives CAISTGFAFF.

The chain has TRBV10-2 and TRBJ1-1; D remains unclear. Germline CDR1 is WSHSY and CDR2 is SAAADI. V lost 3 bases to trimming and J lost 6 bases, with 14 bases between them. This CDR3 has 14 residues. This CDR3 reads CASSDSPVGAEAFF. CDR3 nucleotides: TGCGCCAGCAGTGACAGTCCGGTGGGCGCTGAAGCTTTCTTT.

This clonotype was counted many times. The chain carries TRBV12-3 or TRBV12-4 and TRBJ1-6, with 7 bases aligning to TRBD1. This CDR3 contains 15 residues. Trimming took 5 bases from V and 7 from J; bases not matched to a gene: 8. CDR3 loop: CASSARTGSNSPLHF. CDR3 nucleotide sequence: TGTGCCAGCAGTGCGCGGACAGGTTCAAATTCACCCCTCCACTTT.

This clonotype was recorded many times. V gene TRBV7-8 combines with J gene TRBJ1-4; possibly TRBD1 for D (5 bases). This CDR3 has 15 amino acids. Germline-derived CDR1 and CDR2 are SGHVS and FQNEAQ. Trimming stripped 1 base from V and 3 bases from J, with 9 bases between. The CDR3 sequence is CASSLEGSANEKLFF. CDR3 nucleotide sequence: TGTGCCAGCAGCTTAGAGGGGTCGGCTAATGAAAAACTGTTTTTT.

This clonotype has a count of ten or more. V is TRBV12-3 or TRBV12-4 and J is TRBJ2-7; the D is unclear. Between the trimmed V and J ends, which lost 7 bases and 3 bases, there was a span of 10 bases. The CDR3 is 12 residues long. CDR3 in amino acids: CASTERHYEQYF. In nucleotides, the CDR3 is TGTGCCAGCACCGAAAGACACTACGAGCAGTACTTC.

With regard to this clonotype: A much more abundant neighbour one base away suggests this may be a read error. The gene calls are TRBV19 and TRBJ2-2, with 11 nucleotides matching TRBD2. Germline CDR1 LNHDA, CDR2 SQIVND (reference sequence). The CDR3 is made up of 15 amino acids. The CDR3 DNA is TGTGCCAGTACCCGAACTAGCGGGAGAACCGGGGGGCTGTTTTTT. Its translation is CASTRTSGRTGGLFF.

This clonotype has ten or more counts. The genes are TRBV24-1 and TRBJ1-2, with D unresolved. The CDR3 contains 14 residues. V lost 3 bases to trimming and J lost 4 bases, with 11 bases between them. The germline gives CDR1 KGHDR, CDR2 SFDVKD. The CDR3, as DNA: TGTGCCACCAGTGATCCCGGTGGGAGCTATGGCTACACCTTC. This codes for CATSDPGGSYGYTF.

CDR3 in DNA: TGTGCCAACAATCCCTCTGGGGCCAACGTCCTGACTTTC. Its protein product is CANNPSGANVLTF. V gene TRBV6-6 combines with J gene TRBJ2-6; D unresolved. Trimming pared 10 bases from V and 0 bases from J, leaving 7 bases between. The CDR3 extends over 13 amino acids. Germline CDR1 is MNHNY and CDR2 is SVGAGI (reference sequence).

Concerning this clonotype itself: It is likely a read error, because the conserved phenylalanine at the end of the CDR3 is missing. V gene TRBV6-1 combines with J gene TRBJ2-7, with 7 bases fitting TRBD1. CDR3 length: 13 residues. V trimming: 5 bases; J trimming: 4 bases; junction bases outside the gene matches: 5. Germline CDR1 reads MNHNS; CDR2 reads SASEGT. The CDR3 protein is CASSITGAYEQYL. The CDR3 DNA reads TGTGCCAGCAGTATCACAGGGGCTTACGAGCAGTACCTC.

V is TRBV19 and J is TRBJ1-1; 7 bases map to TRBD1. This CDR3 spans 18 amino acids. V trimming: 7 bases; J trimming: 5 bases; junction bases outside the gene matches: 22. The V gene's germline CDR1 is LNHDA and CDR2 SQIVND (reference sequence). In nucleotides, the CDR3 is TGTGCCAGTATTCAACTATACCCATTAACAGGGGAAGGTACTGAAGCTTTCTTT. Protein product: CASIQLYPLTGEGTEAFF.

This clonotype was detected only a few times. The chain has TRBV9 and TRBJ1-2; 8 bases agree with TRBD1. V shed 0 bases and J 7 bases; nucleotides not matched to a gene: 2. The CDR3 covers 13 residues. CDR1 SGDLS and CDR2 YYNGEE come from the germline V gene. The CDR3 protein is CASSVEQGAGYTF. The CDR3 DNA is TGTGCCAGCAGCGTAGAGCAGGGGGCTGGCTACACCTTC.

This clonotype was seen only a few times. The gene calls are TRBV9 and TRBJ1-3; TRBD1 agrees at 8 bases. Germline CDR1 and CDR2: SGDLS and YYNGEE. The CDR3 runs to 22 residues. Trimming removed 0 bases from V and 0 bases from J; junction bases left unmatched: 20. The CDR3 loop is CASSVVLRQGTAFMLSGNTIYF. The DNA of the CDR3 is TGTGCCAGCAGCGTAGTCTTGAGACAGGGGACGGCCTTTATGCTCTCTGGAAACACCATATATTTT. Drawing the rest from reference TRBV9 and TRBJ1-3, the complete variable domain is DSGVTQTPKHLITATGQRVTLRCSPRSGDLSVYWYQQSLDQGLQFLIQYYNGEERAKGNILERFSAQQFPDLHSELNLSSLELGDSALYFCASSVVLRQGTAFMLSGNTIYFGEGSWLTVV.

The chain carries TRBV13 and TRBJ2-2; TRBD2 matches 13 bases. This CDR3 has 15 residues. Trimming at V came to 6 bases and at J to 4 bases, leaving 2 bases not matched to a gene. Germline V lookup: CDR1 PRHDT, CDR2 FYEKMQ (reference sequence). The CDR3 region has the DNA TGTGCCAGCAGGGGGACTAGCGGGGCCACCGGGGAGCTGTTTTTT. Its protein is CASRGTSGATGELFF.

The chain has TRBV24-1 and TRBJ1-5, with unresolved D. This CDR3 is 14 amino acids long. The V and J ends lost 7 bases and 4 bases respectively, with 13 bases between them. In germline, CDR1 is KGHDR, CDR2 SFDVKD. The CDR3 DNA reads TGTGCCACCAGCCGGGCAGCCCCTAATCAGCCCCAGCATTTT. Translating gives CATSRAAPNQPQHF.

This clonotype came up many times. The chain couples TRBV20-1 to TRBJ1-5; maybe TRBD1 (5 bases). Germline CDR1 DFQATT, CDR2 SNEGSKA (reference sequence). This CDR3 region has 17 residues. V was trimmed by 0 bases and J by 2 bases, leaving 17 bases between them. The DNA of the CDR3 is TGCAGTGCTAGAGATTCAGGGAGCCCCCCGGGCAATCAGCCCCAGCATTTT. It translates to CSARDSGSPPGNQPQHF.

This clonotype was detected ten times or more. The V and J genes are TRBV6-5 and TRBJ1-1; D is uncertain. Trimming left V 8 bases short and J 4 bases short, with 14 bases between. This CDR3 has 13 amino acids. Germline V gene sequence: CDR1 MNHEY, CDR2 SVGAGI. Written as DNA, the CDR3 is TGTGCCAGCGGAAGACTTAGAAGCACTGAAGCTTTCTTT. It yields the protein CASGRLRSTEAFF.

This clonotype was recorded at least ten times. The chain links TRBV5-1 to TRBJ2-7, with a weak D call TRBD1 (5 bases). V lost 2 bases, J lost 6 bases, and 12 bases lay in between. This CDR3 spans 13 amino acids. The germline CDR1 and CDR2 sequences are SGHRS and YFSETQ. This CDR3 is CASSLQESVEQYF. The CDR3 nucleotides read TGCGCCAGCAGCTTACAGGAATCGGTCGAGCAGTACTTC.

This clonotype was detected a few times. The rearrangement joins TRBV2 to TRBJ1-2; 10 nucleotides align to TRBD1. The CDR3 runs to 12 residues. Germline trimming cut 6 bases from V and 8 bases from J; bases unmatched to any gene: 3. The V gene's germline CDR1 is SNHLY and CDR2 FYNNEI. This CDR3 is CASRGQGGGYTF. The CDR3 DNA sequence: TGTGCCAGCAGAGGACAGGGGGGCGGCTACACCTTC.

This clonotype was found many times. For the CDR3, the DNA is TGTGCCAGCAGGGGACAGGGCCTCTCCACCTTC. Amino acid sequence: CASRGQGLSTF. J is TRBJ1-2 and V is TRBV2; 9 bases are shared with TRBD1. In germline, CDR1 is SNHLY, CDR2 FYNNEI. The CDR3 spans 11 residues. V trimming: 6 bases; J trimming: 13 bases; junction bases outside the gene matches: 6.

The chain links TRBV12-3 or TRBV12-4 to TRBJ2-3; perhaps TRBD1 as D (6 bases). CDR3 size: 13 residues. The V end was cut by 2 bases, the J end by 5 bases, with 8 bases between. Here the CDR3 DNA reads TGTGCCAGCAGTTTAACAGGGAAAGATACGCAGTATTTT. Residues: CASSLTGKDTQYF.

This clonotype has at least ten counts. The V call is TRBV29-1, the J call TRBJ1-2; no definite D call. Germline values: CDR1 SQVTM, CDR2 ANQGSEA. The germline V and J ends were trimmed by 1 base and 7 bases, with 16 bases remaining between them. The CDR3 extends over 14 amino acids. The CDR3 bases are TGCAGCGTTGAAGCGCCCGACCATCCCCTTGGCTACACCTTC. Translating it yields CSVEAPDHPLGYTF. Looking up the rest from reference TRBV29-1 and TRBJ1-2 gives the full variable domain: SAVISQKPSRDICQRGTSLTIQCQVDSQVTMMFWYRQQPGQSLTLIATANQGSEATYESGFVIDKFPISRPNLTFSTLTVSNMSPEDSSIYLCSVEAPDHPLGYTFGSGTRLTVV.

This clonotype was observed many times. This rearrangement joins TRBV19 to TRBJ1-1; 8 positions agree with TRBD1. The V segment lost 4 bases and the J segment 2 bases; nucleotides outside the gene matches: 9. The germline gives CDR1 LNHDA, CDR2 SQIVND (reference sequence). CDR3 length equals 16 residues. The CDR3 is CASSSSRPGGNTEAFF. Written as DNA, the CDR3 is TGTGCCAGTAGTAGTTCTCGGCCAGGGGGCAACACTGAAGCTTTCTTT.

In this sample, this clonotype turned up many times. J is TRBJ2-5 and V is TRBV12-3 or TRBV12-4; 9 nucleotides match TRBD2. The V gene end was trimmed by 5 bases and the J gene end by 1 base; junction bases not matched to a gene: 2. The CDR3 runs to 14 residues. CDR3 nucleotides: TGTGCCAGCAGTACTAGCGGGCTCCAAGAGACCCAGTACTTC. Protein product: CASSTSGLQETQYF.

To note about this clonotype: One end of the junction does not line up with germline, which may come from a read error. The V and J genes are TRBV20-1 and TRBJ2-5; TRBD1 matches at 12 bases. CDR1 and CDR2 from the germline V gene are DFQATT and SNEGSKA (reference sequence). This CDR3 is built from 13 residues. The chain's CDR3 is CGARDRGPLAQYF. The DNA for the CDR3 is TGCGGTGCTAGGGACAGGGGGCCTTTGGCCCAGTACTTC.